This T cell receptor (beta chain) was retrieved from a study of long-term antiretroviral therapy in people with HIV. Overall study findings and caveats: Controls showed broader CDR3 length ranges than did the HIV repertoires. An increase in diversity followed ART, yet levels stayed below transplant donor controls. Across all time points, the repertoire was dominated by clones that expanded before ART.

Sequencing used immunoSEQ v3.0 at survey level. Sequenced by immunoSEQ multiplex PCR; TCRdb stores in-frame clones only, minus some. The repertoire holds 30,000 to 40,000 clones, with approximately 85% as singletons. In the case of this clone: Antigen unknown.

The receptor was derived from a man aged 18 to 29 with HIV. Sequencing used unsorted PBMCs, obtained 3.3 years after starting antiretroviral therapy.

CDR3 protein: CASSPTGNNYGYTF. The CDR3 DNA sequence: TGCGCCAGCAGCCCCACAGGGAATAACTATGGCTACACCTTC. The V call is TRBV5-1, the J call TRBJ1-2, with D possibly TRBD1 on 6 matching bases. The germline gives CDR1 SGHRS, CDR2 YFSETQ. The length of the CDR3 is 14 residues. Trimming took off 4 bases at V and 1 base at J, with 11 bases between the two ends. Combining the CDR3 with reference TRBV5-1 and TRBJ1-2 gives the whole variable domain KAGVTQTPRYLIKTRGQQVTLSCSPISGHRSVSWYQQTPGQGLQFLFEYFSETQRNKGNFPGRFSGRQFSNSRSEMNVSTLELGDSALYLCASSPTGNNYGYTFGSGTRLTVV.